A selection of T cell receptor beta chains follows, all from one sample in a study of blood T cell repertoires in COVID-19. Produced via immunoSEQ multiplex PCR; TCRdb's table is partial and in-frame only. Of some 220,000 clones listed, 65% to 90% are singletons. The material sequenced was peripheral blood. Every receptor here comes from a man in his fifties with COVID-19, enrolled during active disease. The CDR3 runs from the conserved cysteine through the conserved F or W. D genes are given only for firm matches. The size of a clone is reported for some rows only, either as once, few or many, or as a class for expanded clones.

TRBV2,TRBJ1-4,few,TRBD1,TGTGCCAGACAGGGGACTAATGAAAAACTGTTTTTT,CARQGTNEKLFF
TRBV19,TRBJ1-1,NA,NA,TGTGCCAGTAGCAGGACAGTGAACACTGAAGCTTTCTTT,CASSRTVNTEAFF
TRBV7-8,TRBJ1-1,NA,TRBD1,TGTGCCAGCAGCCGGACTGACAGGGGCGCTGAAGCTTTCTTT,CASSRTDRGAEAFF
TRBV5-1,TRBJ2-5,NA,NA,TGCGCCAGCAGCAGAGGGACTTCCCAAGAGACCCAGTACTTC,CASSRGTSQETQYF
TRBV3-1/TRBV3-2,TRBJ2-7,NA,NA,TGTGCCAGCAGCCAAGTCTACCTCTACGAGCAGTACTTC,CASSQVYLYEQYF
TRBV12-3/TRBV12-4,TRBJ2-1,NA,NA,TGTGCCAGCACCCAGGGATACAATGAGCAGTTCTTC,CASTQGYNEQFF
TRBV14,TRBJ1-6,NA,NA,TGTGCCAGCAGCCACGGGGGGTATAATTCACCCCTCCACTTT,CASSHGGYNSPLHF
TRBV19,TRBJ1-2,NA,TRBD1,TGTGCCAGTAGTCCGACCCCGGACAGGTATGGCTACACCTTC,CASSPTPDRYGYTF
TRBV2,TRBJ2-7,NA,TRBD2,TGTGCCAGCAGAAGCGGGGGGGCAGGCGAGCAGTACTTC,CASRSGGAGEQYF
TRBV29-1,TRBJ2-1,NA,NA,TGCAGCGTTGCTATGATACAGGGTGGCAATGAGCAGTTCTTC,CSVAMIQGGNEQFF
TRBV4-1,TRBJ1-6,NA,NA,TGCGCCAGCAGCATATCGGAGGTCGTTAATTCACCCCTCCACTTT,CASSISEVVNSPLHF
TRBV5-5,TRBJ2-7,NA,NA,TGTGCCAGCAGCTTGGAGGGTGGGGCGTACGAGCAGTACTTC,CASSLEGGAYEQYF
TRBV27,TRBJ1-2,NA,NA,TGTGCCAGCAGTAAGGACACAGCACTCCCCTATGGCTACACCTTC,CASSKDTALPYGYTF
TRBV29-1,TRBJ2-7,once,TRBD2,TGCAGCGTTGAAGAAGGGACTAGCGGTTCCCCCTACGAGCAGTACTTC,CSVEEGTSGSPYEQYF
TRBV9,TRBJ1-2,NA,TRBD1,TGTGCCAGCAGCGTAGCCGCTACCGGACAGGGGGAGTACTATGGCTACACCTTC,CASSVAATGQGEYYGYTF
TRBV7-2,TRBJ2-3,NA,NA,TGTGCCAGCAGCTTATCCCGGGATACGCAGTATTTT,CASSLSRDTQYF
TRBV21-1,TRBJ2-7,NA,NA,TGTGCCAGCAGCGATCGGGGGGGAGAGGCCTACGAGCAGTACTTC,CASSDRGGEAYEQYF
TRBV28,TRBJ1-3,NA,NA,TGTGCCAGCAGGATCGACAGCTCTGGAAACACCATATATTTT,CASRIDSSGNTIYF
TRBV11-2,TRBJ1-6,NA,NA,TGTGCCAGCAGCTTAGAGCAGGGCTATTCACCCCTCCACTTT,CASSLEQGYSPLHF
TRBV25-1,TRBJ2-2,NA,TRBD2,TGTGCCAGCAGTGAATTAGACGGGGGGGCCGGGGAGCTGTTTTTT,CASSELDGGAGELFF
TRBV4-2,TRBJ2-2,NA,TRBD1,TGTGCCAGCAGCCACCCGGGACAGGGCACCGGGGAGCTGTTTTTT,CASSHPGQGTGELFF
TRBV11-2,TRBJ1-1,NA,TRBD1,TGTGCCAGCAGCTTTGGACAGGGTGAAGCTTTCTTT,CASSFGQGEAFF
TRBV10-3,TRBJ1-1,NA,NA,TGTGCCATCAGTGATAGGGGCGCCGGTACTGAAGCTTTCTTT,CAISDRGAGTEAFF
TRBV5-1,TRBJ1-1,once,NA,TGCGCCAGCAGCTGGGCAGGGGATAGTAACACTGAAGCTTTCTTT,CASSWAGDSNTEAFF
TRBV20-1,TRBJ2-7,NA,NA,TGCAGTGCTAGTTTGCAGTCCTACGAGCAGTACTTC,CSASLQSYEQYF
TRBV29-1,TRBJ1-2,NA,NA,TGCAGCGTTGAAGATTTAGATAACTATGGCTACACCTTC,CSVEDLDNYGYTF
TRBV5-4,TRBJ2-3,NA,TRBD1,TGTGCCAGCAGCTTGTTAGGGGGCGGGACAGATACGCAGTATTTT,CASSLLGGGTDTQYF
TRBV24-1,TRBJ2-5,NA,TRBD2,TGTGCCACCAGTGACCCCGTACGGACGGGGGGAGACCAGTACTTC,CATSDPVRTGGDQYF
TRBV7-8,TRBJ2-5,NA,TRBD1,TGTGCCAGCAGCTTAGGAGGGACAGGGGACCAAGAGACCCAGTACTTC,CASSLGGTGDQETQYF
TRBV5-1,TRBJ2-3,NA,TRBD2,TGCGCCAGCAGCCCCAGAGGGGTGGCGGGAGTTAGCACAGATACGCAGTATTTT,CASSPRGVAGVSTDTQYF
TRBV28,TRBJ1-2,NA,NA,TGTGCCAGCAGTTTGCAGGGCGCGTATGGCTACACCTTC,CASSLQGAYGYTF
TRBV19,TRBJ1-4,NA,TRBD1,TGTGCCAGTAGTATAGCTCAACGAGGGGGCGGTGAAAAACTGTTTTTT,CASSIAQRGGGEKLFF
TRBV5-5,TRBJ2-3,once,TRBD2,TGTGCCAGCAGCCGCCGGACTAGCGGAGTCACAGATACGCAGTATTTT,CASSRRTSGVTDTQYF
TRBV30,TRBJ1-6,NA,NA,TGTGCCTGGAGTGGAAGGGGGGGTAATTCACCCCTCCACTTT,CAWSGRGGNSPLHF
TRBV11-2,TRBJ1-4,NA,NA,TGTGCCAGCAGCCCCGGGCAGCGGGAAAAACTGTTTTTT,CASSPGQREKLFF
TRBV9,TRBJ2-5,NA,NA,TGTGCCAGCAGCGTACAGGTCCAGGGAGGAGAGACCCAGTACTTC,CASSVQVQGGETQYF
TRBV29-1,TRBJ1-2,NA,TRBD1,TGCAGCGTTACGGGGACAGGGGTCGACTATGGCTACACCTTC,CSVTGTGVDYGYTF
TRBV3-1/TRBV3-2,TRBJ1-2,NA,TRBD1,TGTGCCAGCAGCCAAAGGGGACAGGGATATGGCTACACCTTC,CASSQRGQGYGYTF
TRBV6-5,TRBJ2-7,NA,NA,TGTGCCAGCAGTCCTAGACAGAGCTCCTACGAGCAGTACTTC,CASSPRQSSYEQYF
TRBV19,TRBJ1-3,NA,NA,TGTGCCAGTACTACCCGACAGGTCTCTGGAAACACCATATATTTT,CASTTRQVSGNTIYF
TRBV2,TRBJ2-1,once,TRBD2,TGTGCCAGCAGGCAACGGACTAGCGGGGGCAACAATGAGCAGTTCTTC,CASRQRTSGGNNEQFF
TRBV7-3,TRBJ2-5,NA,NA,TGTGCCAGCAGCTTATTTGGTAGCGGAGAGACCCAGTACTTC,CASSLFGSGETQYF
TRBV7-7,TRBJ2-3,NA,TRBD2,TGTGCTAGCAGCTTTAGTCTAGCGGGGGCAGATACGCAGTATTTT,CASSFSLAGADTQYF
TRBV10-2,TRBJ2-5,NA,TRBD2,TGCGCCAGCAGTTTCGGAAGCGGGGGGGAACAAGAGACCCAGTACTTC,CASSFGSGGEQETQYF
TRBV11-2,TRBJ1-3,NA,NA,TGTGCCAGCAGCTTAGATTGGGGGGGCTCTGGAAACACCATATATTTT,CASSLDWGGSGNTIYF
TRBV11-2,TRBJ1-1,NA,NA,TGTGCCAGCAGCTTAACCGCAGCAATAGGGGTCCCAAAAAACACTGAAGCTTTCTTT,CASSLTAAIGVPKNTEAFF
TRBV21-1,TRBJ2-5,once,NA,TGTGCCAGCAGCCCCCATTCAGCGGACAGGGGGCGCTTGGAGACCCAGTACTTC,CASSPHSADRGRLETQYF
TRBV29-1,TRBJ1-1,NA,NA,TGCAGCGTTGGGGCAGGGCAGAACACTGAAGCTTTCTTT,CSVGAGQNTEAFF
TRBV18,TRBJ2-1,NA,TRBD2,TGTGCCAGCTTCACCGGGGGGTCCTACAATGAGCAGTTCTTC,CASFTGGSYNEQFF
TRBV27,TRBJ1-6,NA,NA,TGTGCCAGCAGGGGAGGGGACACTTATAATTCACCCCTCCACTTT,CASRGGDTYNSPLHF
TRBV3-1/TRBV3-2,TRBJ1-5,few,TRBD1,TGTGCCAGCAGCCTGCTACAGGGGGGACAGCCCCAGCATTTT,CASSLLQGGQPQHF
TRBV9,TRBJ2-7,once,NA,TGTGCCAGCAGCTCCATTCCCGGGGGGCACTCCTACGAGCAGTACTTC,CASSSIPGGHSYEQYF
TRBV7-3,TRBJ2-1,NA,NA,TGTGCCAGCAGCCCCTCCGGGGATAGCGCCAAGCAGTTCTTC,CASSPSGDSAKQFF
TRBV5-1,TRBJ1-4,NA,TRBD1,TGCGCCAGCAGCAGCGGACAGGGAAATGAAAAACTGTTTTTT,CASSSGQGNEKLFF
TRBV28,TRBJ1-2,NA,NA,TGTGCCAGCAGTCAGGGTCCTAACTATGGCTACACCTTC,CASSQGPNYGYTF
TRBV21-1,TRBJ1-2,once,NA,TGTGCCAGCAGCCCTGCAGGACAGGGTACAATTAAGGGTGGCTACACCTTC,CASSPAGQGTIKGGYTF
TRBV9,TRBJ1-4,NA,NA,TGTGCCAGCAGCGGAAGAGATCCAACTAATGAAAAACTGTTTTTT,CASSGRDPTNEKLFF
TRBV7-9,TRBJ1-4,NA,NA,TGTGCCAGCAGCTTAGCGGGGAGTAATGAAAAACTGTTTTTT,CASSLAGSNEKLFF